The clone carrying this T cell receptor (beta chain) was seen more than once but under ten times. The length of the CDR3 is 15 residues. CDR1 and CDR2 (germline): MNHNS, SASEGT. V dropped 0 bases and J dropped 4 bases, with 9 bases sitting between them. This sample is part of a study of human T cells and chemical hapten exposure. The overall study: The cohort included alopecia areata under or over 50% scalp, totalis and universalis.

Time point denoted: pre-sensitization, week 0. Treatment indicated: therapeutic diphenylcyclopropenone sensitization with weekly scalp DPC. Alopecia patients deemed DPC-suitable, aged 18 to 70, excluding pregnancy. Authors' processing steps: TCRs per sample had a median of roughly 96,000 and ranged from 23,224 to 690,600. TCRdb processed the RACE reads anew with MiXCR; each CDR3 protein has one entry. It is TCRdb's table, rather than the study itself, that gives the V and J calls and clone size. In the table there are 280,000 or so distinct CDR3 sequences, around 7.3% of which are singletons. The sequence was obtained from a man aged 18 to 30 with alopecia areata. Some clones in this sample may be carry-over from other donors' samples. V is TRBV6-1 and J is TRBJ1-4; D is perhaps TRBD1 (5 bases). The sequenced sample was whole blood, obtained in connection with sensitization to the hapten diphenylcyclopropenone (DPC). The CDR3 reads CASSEARGINEKLFF. The CDR3 DNA reads TGTGCCAGCAGTGAAGCGCGGGGGATTAATGAAAAACTGTTTTTT.